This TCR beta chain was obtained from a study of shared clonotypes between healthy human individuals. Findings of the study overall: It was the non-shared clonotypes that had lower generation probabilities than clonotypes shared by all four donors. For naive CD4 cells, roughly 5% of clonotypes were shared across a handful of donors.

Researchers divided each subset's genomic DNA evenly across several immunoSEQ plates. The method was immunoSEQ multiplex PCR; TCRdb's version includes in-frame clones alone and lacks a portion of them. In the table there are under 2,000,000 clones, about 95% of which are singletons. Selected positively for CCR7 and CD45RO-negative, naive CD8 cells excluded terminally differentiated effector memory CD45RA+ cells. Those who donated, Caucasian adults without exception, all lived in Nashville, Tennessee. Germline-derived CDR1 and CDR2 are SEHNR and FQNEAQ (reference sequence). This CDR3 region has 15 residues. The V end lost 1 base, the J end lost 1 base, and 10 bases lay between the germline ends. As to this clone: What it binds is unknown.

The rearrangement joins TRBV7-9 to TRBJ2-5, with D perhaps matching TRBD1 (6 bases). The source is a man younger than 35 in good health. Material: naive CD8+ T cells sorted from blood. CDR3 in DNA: TGTGCCAGCAGCTTAGAAGTAGGGGGCCAAGAGACCCAGTACTTC. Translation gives CASSLEVGGQETQYF.